The 28 T cell receptor beta chains reported below all come from one sample, sequenced in a study of T cell repertoires in cytomegalovirus infection. For these TCRs, the target antigens are not known. From the reads, TCRdb called clonotypes with MiXCR, one entry per CDR3 protein. The sample includes 100,000 to 150,000 distinct CDR3 sequences, about 31% of them seen just once. Sequenced material: CD8+ T cells from cultured PBMCs, taken from culture after CMV antigen stimulation. These receptors came from a human donor in good health (CMV status not recorded). Some clones in this sample may be carry-over from other donors' samples.

J is TRBJ1-2 and V is TRBV27; 7 nucleotides line up with TRBD1. Germline trimming cut 5 bases from V and 4 bases from J; bases unmatched to any gene: 4. Germline V gene sequence: CDR1 MNHEY, CDR2 SMNVEV (reference sequence). The CDR3 covers 13 residues. CDR3 DNA: TGTGCCAGCAGTCGGGACAGAACCTATGGCTACACCTTC. Protein sequence: CASSRDRTYGYTF.

This clonotype qualifies as medium-sized (0.01 to 0.1%). The CDR3 nucleotides are TGTGCCAGCAGCTTTCGTAGTTCGGCAGGGGGTTTTCGAAACACCGGGGAGCTGTTTTTT. This codes for CASSFRSSAGGFRNTGELFF. The chain carries TRBV7-2 and TRBJ2-2; TRBD1 agrees at 7 bases. Unmatched junction bases numbered 18, after V lost 3 bases and J lost 2 bases. Germline V gene sequence: CDR1 SGHTA, CDR2 FQGNSA. The CDR3 loop spans 20 amino acids. Together with reference TRBV7-2 and TRBJ2-2, the CDR3 gives the full variable domain: GAGVSQSPSNKVTEKGKDVELRCDPISGHTALYWYRQSLGQGLEFLIYFQGNSAPDKSGLPSDRFSAERTGGSVSTLTIQRTQQEDSAVYLCASSFRSSAGGFRNTGELFFGEGSRLTVL.

CDR3 loop: CSAWSGTQANYGYTF. CDR3 nucleotides: TGCAGTGCTTGGTCAGGAACACAGGCCAACTATGGCTACACCTTC. The chain joins TRBV20-1 to TRBJ1-2; D possibly corresponds to TRBD1 (5 bases). CDR1 DFQATT and CDR2 SNEGSKA come from the germline V gene (reference sequence). V was trimmed by 5 bases and J by 2 bases, leaving 18 bases between them. This CDR3 comprises 15 residues.

This chain connects TRBV5-4 to TRBJ1-2; TRBD1 matches at 8 bases. This CDR3 comprises 15 residues. V dropped 0 bases and J dropped 3; count of bases not matched to a gene: 4. Germline V gene lookup returns CDR1 SGHNT and CDR2 YYREEE (reference sequence). CDR3 nucleotide sequence: TGTGCCAGCAGCTTGGTACAGGGGGGCGACTATGGCTACACCTTC. It yields the protein CASSLVQGGDYGYTF.

As for this clonotype: At one end the junction does not follow the germline gene, possibly because of a read error. J is TRBJ2-7 and V is TRBV7-2; D is perhaps TRBD1 (6 bases). CDR3 length: 14 residues. Germline V lookup: CDR1 SGHTA, CDR2 FQGNSA. The CDR3 here is CASSLNGGSHEQYF. In DNA, the CDR3 is TGTGCCAGCAGCTTAAATGGGGGCTCCCACGAGCAGTACTTC.

The chain recombines TRBV29-1 with TRBJ1-1; D call uncertain. V was pared by 5 bases and J by 5 bases, with 18 bases between. This CDR3 contains 14 residues. Germline V gene data show CDR1 as SQVTM and CDR2 as ANQGSEA. CDR3 amino acids: CSVRGYTTGTEAFF. Written as DNA, the CDR3 is TGCAGCGTTAGAGGTTACACCACGGGGACTGAAGCTTTCTTT.

This clonotype was counted once. The chain combines TRBV13 with TRBJ1-1; D ambiguous. Germline CDR1 and CDR2: PRHDT and FYEKMQ (reference sequence). This CDR3 is built from 11 residues. Trimming removed 5 bases from V and 4 bases from J, with 5 bases in between. The CDR3 bases are TGTGCCAGCAGCCCCTCCACTGAAGCTTTCTTT. As protein: CASSPSTEAFF.

The V gene is TRBV2, the J gene TRBJ2-1; TRBD2 matches at 12 bases. V lost 2 bases to trimming and J lost 7 bases; unmatched junction nucleotides: 3. CDR1 and CDR2 (germline): SNHLY, FYNNEI. There are 15 residues in the CDR3. CDR3 protein: CASSELAGGGNEQFF. For the CDR3, the DNA is TGTGCCAGCAGTGAACTAGCGGGGGGGGGTAATGAGCAGTTCTTC.

In its sample, this clonotype was seen once. This chain links TRBV5-4 with TRBJ2-5; a weak D match, TRBD1 (6 bases). V was clipped by 3 bases and J by 1 base, with 13 bases between them. This CDR3 has 15 amino acids. Germline CDR1 is SGHNT and CDR2 is YYREEE (reference sequence). The DNA of the CDR3 is TGTGCCAGCAGCTCCCGGACAGCTCTCCAAGAGACCCAGTACTTC. Protein sequence: CASSSRTALQETQYF.

This clonotype has only a few counts. The J gene is TRBJ1-5, the V gene TRBV2; no firm D call. V lost 6 bases and J lost 8, with 14 bases in between. The CDR3 spans 13 residues. Germline V lookup: CDR1 SNHLY, CDR2 FYNNEI. This CDR3 reads CASRASRLEPQHF. The CDR3 DNA sequence: TGTGCCAGCAGGGCGAGCAGGTTGGAGCCCCAGCATTTT.

V gene TRBV28 combines with J gene TRBJ1-6; D might be TRBD1 (6 bases). From germline, CDR1 is MDHEN and CDR2 SYDVKM. Trimming took 3 bases from V and 7 from J, leaving 16 bases between them. CDR3 length: 16 residues. The CDR3 DNA follows: TGTGCCAGCAGTTTTAGTATAGGACAGCCAAATTCACCCCTCCACTTT. It translates to CASSFSIGQPNSPLHF.

The chain links TRBV20-1 to TRBJ1-5; the D gene is possibly TRBD1 (5 bases). CDR3 length equals 13 residues. Germline-derived CDR1 and CDR2 are DFQATT and SNEGSKA (reference sequence). V shed 5 bases and J shed 7 bases, with 15 bases lying between them. CDR3 loop: CSASSGSEQPQHF. In DNA, the CDR3 is TGCAGTGCTTCGTCAGGGTCGGAACAGCCCCAGCATTTT.

The chain combines TRBV15 with TRBJ1-3; weak D call: TRBD1 (5 bases). Germline V gene data show CDR1 as LNHNV and CDR2 as YYDKDF (reference sequence). Trimming removed 1 base from V and 3 bases from J, with 13 bases in between. The CDR3 consists of 16 residues. DNA for the CDR3: TGTGCCACCAGCAGAGTCGGGGGAGCCCTTGGAAACACCATATATTTT. Its translation is CATSRVGGALGNTIYF.

The table lists this clonotype with many counts. V usage is TRBV7-2 and J usage is TRBJ2-3, with D perhaps TRBD2 (5 bases). The V gene's germline CDR1 is SGHTA and CDR2 FQGNSA. Trimming removed 5 bases at V and 7 bases at J, with 16 bases between. The CDR3 has 14 amino acids. The CDR3 bases are TGTGCCAGCAGCACCGGGGTTCGAACCTATACGCAGTATTTT. It translates to CASSTGVRTYTQYF. Full variable domain (missing parts from reference TRBV7-2 and TRBJ2-3): GAGVSQSPSNKVTEKGKDVELRCDPISGHTALYWYRQSLGQGLEFLIYFQGNSAPDKSGLPSDRFSAERTGGSVSTLTIQRTQQEDSAVYLCASSTGVRTYTQYFGPGTRLTVL.

This chain joins TRBV19 and TRBJ1-5; D is unresolved. Germline assignment: CDR1 LNHDA and CDR2 SQIVND (reference sequence). The CDR3 runs 16 residues. The germline V and J ends were trimmed by 3 bases and 0 bases, with 12 bases remaining between them. CDR3 residues: CASSIAGLYSNQPQHF. CDR3 in DNA: TGTGCCAGTAGTATCGCCGGGCTCTATAGCAATCAGCCCCAGCATTTT.

The chain carries TRBV7-3 and TRBJ2-1; D call uncertain. Germline CDR1 reads SGHTA; CDR2 reads FQGTGA. V dropped 5 bases and J dropped 0 bases, with 11 bases sitting between them. The CDR3 length is 15 residues. The CDR3 DNA reads TGTGCCAGCAGCCTCCACAGCAGCTCCTACAATGAGCAGTTCTTC. It encodes CASSLHSSSYNEQFF.

The chain has TRBV6-6 and TRBJ1-1; D unresolved. The CDR3 totals 14 residues. Trimming stripped 0 bases from V and 6 bases from J, with 11 bases between. In germline, CDR1 is MNHNY, CDR2 SVGAGI (reference sequence). The CDR3: CASSYSWGAAEAFF. CDR3 coding DNA: TGTGCCAGCAGTTACTCATGGGGAGCGGCTGAAGCTTTCTTT.

The genes are TRBV6-8 and TRBJ1-2, with TRBD1 matching 9 bases. V was pared by 6 bases and J by 7 bases, with 12 bases of the junction left unmatched. In germline, CDR1 is MNHGY, CDR2 SAAAGT. The CDR3 sequence is 15 residues long. CDR3 DNA sequence: TGTGCCAGCAGCACCGGGACAGGGTACAGTTCTGGCTACACCTTC. Protein: CASSTGTGYSSGYTF.

This clonotype was recorded a few times. The chain has TRBV12-3 or TRBV12-4 and TRBJ1-2; tentatively, D is TRBD1 (5 bases). The length of the CDR3 is 16 residues. Trimming shortened V by 0 bases and J by 7 bases, and 18 bases separated the two germline ends. CDR3 sequence: CASSLALSATDRGYTF. The CDR3 DNA follows: TGTGCCAGCAGTTTAGCGCTTTCGGCGACAGATCGTGGCTACACCTTC.

The rearrangement uses TRBV6-1 and TRBJ2-7, with D perhaps TRBD1 (5 bases). Germline values: CDR1 MNHNS, CDR2 SASEGT. The ends were cut back, 5 bases at V and 0 bases at J, with 20 bases in the middle. The CDR3 sequence is 17 residues long. CDR3 nucleotides: TGTGCCAGCAGTTCCCCCCTTAGACAGCCCAACTCCTACGAGCAGTACTTC. Amino acid sequence: CASSSPLRQPNSYEQYF.

This clonotype turned up a few times. One end of the junction fails to match germline, which may point to a read error. This chain connects TRBV7-7 to TRBJ2-1, with D possibly being TRBD1 (5 bases). Germline CDR1 and CDR2: SSHAT and FNYEAQ (reference sequence). The CDR3 is made up of 17 amino acids. Here the CDR3 reads CASSLYPTGSRYNEQFF. In DNA form, the CDR3 reads TGTGCTAGCAGCTTGTACCCCACAGGCTCCCGCTACAATGAGCAGTTCTTC.

Remarks on this clonotype: Compared with germline, one end of the junction differs, possibly owing to a read error. CDR3 DNA: TGTGCTAGCAGCCCAGAGGTGGCACACCTTTTGAACACCGGGGAGCTGTTTTTT. Its protein is CASSPEVAHLLNTGELFF. The rearrangement joins TRBV7-6 to TRBJ2-2; unclear D gene. The CDR3 is 18 residues long. The germline V gene has CDR1 SGHVS and CDR2 FNYEAQ.

This chain connects TRBV2 to TRBJ2-7, with D perhaps matching TRBD1 (6 bases). Germline V CDR1 and CDR2: SNHLY, FYNNEI. Trimming shortened V by 4 bases and J by 3 bases, and 10 bases separated the two germline ends. The CDR3 covers 13 residues. The CDR3 sequence is CASSGDTHYEQYF. CDR3 in DNA: TGTGCCAGCAGTGGGGACACGCACTACGAGCAGTACTTC.

The genes are TRBV6-5 and TRBJ2-7; D may be TRBD1 (6 bases). Per germline, CDR1 MNHEY and CDR2 SVGAGI. This CDR3 has 13 residues. With 5 bases removed from V and 1 base from J, the gap between germline ends came to 9 bases. CDR3 region: CASSDRSSYEQYF. CDR3 DNA: TGTGCCAGCAGTGACAGGTCGTCCTACGAGCAGTACTTC.

V is TRBV7-3 and J is TRBJ2-1; 9 nucleotides align to TRBD2. The V gene's germline CDR1 is SGHTA and CDR2 FQGTGA. J gave up 4 bases and V 4 bases, and 5 bases lay outside the gene matches. CDR3 size: 15 residues. The CDR3 nucleotides read TGTGCCAGCAGCTGGGCGGGGGGGGAATACAATGAGCAGTTCTTC. This codes for CASSWAGGEYNEQFF. Supplemented by reference TRBV7-3 and TRBJ2-1, the full variable domain reads GAGVSQTPSNKVTEKGKYVELRCDPISGHTALYWYRQSLGQGPEFLIYFQGTGAADDSGLPNDRFFAVRPEGSVSTLKIQRTERGDSAVYLCASSWAGGEYNEQFFGPGTRLTVL.

The V gene is TRBV20-1, the J gene TRBJ2-7, with 8 bases identical to TRBD1. This CDR3 has 19 residues. Germline CDR1 reads DFQATT; CDR2 reads SNEGSKA (reference sequence). The V gene end was trimmed by 1 base and the J gene end by 2 bases; junction bases not matched to a gene: 19. The chain's CDR3 is CSARALGQGALYDTYEQYF. In DNA form, the CDR3 reads TGCAGTGCTAGAGCCCTAGGGCAGGGGGCCTTATACGATACCTACGAGCAGTACTTC.

The chain is built from TRBV7-4 and TRBJ2-7; D is perhaps TRBD1 (6 bases). Germline values: CDR1 SGHVT, CDR2 SQSDAQ. Trimming shortened V by 5 bases and J by 7 bases, and 15 bases separated the two germline ends. The CDR3 runs to 13 residues. In nucleotides, the CDR3 is TGTGCCAGCAGCCTCCAGGGGAAGTGGGAGCAGTACTTC. This encodes CASSLQGKWEQYF.

Many counts were recorded for this clonotype. The V gene is TRBV6-5, the J gene TRBJ1-5, with D hard to call. V lost 2 bases to trimming and J lost 0 bases, with 8 bases between them. This CDR3 spans 15 amino acids. Per the germline V gene, CDR1 is MNHEY and CDR2 is SVGAGI. The CDR3 DNA reads as TGTGCCAGCAGTTACAATTCCGGTAGCAATCAGCCCCAGCATTTT. The encoded protein is CASSYNSGSNQPQHF.